This TCR beta chain was documented in a study of blood T cells in healthy people across ages. PCR was performed a second time for roughly 7 to 12 cycles using a sample-barcoded 5' primer and a J-beta primer mix. Each cDNA molecule was tagged by a template-switch adaptor that had 12 random nucleotides. TCRdb redid the calling of the 5' RACE reads with MiXCR, one entry per CDR3 protein. This table holds about a million distinct CDR3 sequences, roughly 47% found once. V was clipped by 5 bases and J by 6 bases, with 11 bases between them. Germline V gives CDR1 DFQATT, CDR2 SNEGSKA (reference sequence). CDR3 length: 11 amino acids. In regard to this clonotype: The antigen remains undetermined.

Notes on the study in general: Across samples, TCR beta diversity tracked strongly with naive T cell percentage. TCR beta diversity, measured per million T cells, fell in a roughly linear way with age. Researchers said unsorted PBMCs prevented a conclusive naive versus antigen-experienced comparison.

The V call is TRBV20-1, the J call TRBJ2-7; D ambiguous. This clonotype was obtained from a woman aged 55-70 years in good health. Sequenced: blood. The CDR3 DNA reads TGCAGTGCTCAGCCGGGCCTCGAGCAGTACTTC. Amino acid sequence: CSAQPGLEQYF.